These 30 T cell receptor beta chains originate from one sample sequenced in a study of cytomegalovirus exposure and HLA in healthy donors (dated by TCRdb to 2016 to 2017). Library preparation was by the immunoSEQ multiplex PCR assay. The multiplex PCR relied on a mix of 60 forward primers for TCR Vbeta segments and 13 reverse primers for TCR Jbeta segments. In TCRdb, the immuneACCESS table is reduced to in-frame sequences with V and J assigned. These tables do not hold every clone; where another copy was compared, an unresolved V gene accounts for under half, and the others remain unexplained. This sample lists around 180,000 clones; 81% were detected once. 1.5% to 2% of the sample is in the top ten clones. Sequencing input: PBMCs. These receptors came from a man aged 18 to 29 in good health and CMV-seronegative.

The chain employs TRBV5-4 and TRBJ1-2; no clear D gene. The length of the CDR3 is 15 residues. With 0 bases removed from V and 6 bases from J, the gap between germline ends came to 15 bases. Germline CDR1 reads SGHNT; CDR2 reads YYREEE (reference sequence). The CDR3 is CASSLESEGWDGYTF. DNA of the CDR3: TGTGCCAGCAGCTTGGAGTCGGAGGGTTGGGATGGCTACACCTTC.

This clone was seen only a few times. V gene TRBV6-5 combines with J gene TRBJ2-7; TRBD2 might be the D (5 bases). This CDR3 is 14 amino acids long. Trimming removed 0 bases from V and 6 bases from J, with 12 bases in between. Looked up from germline, CDR1 is MNHEY and CDR2 is SVGAGI. Here the CDR3 reads CASSYSGLAREQYF. The CDR3 DNA is TGTGCCAGCAGTTACTCTGGGCTAGCTCGCGAGCAGTACTTC.

The chain employs TRBV5-4 and TRBJ2-3, with D possibly being TRBD1 (5 bases). Germline CDR1 SGHNT, CDR2 YYREEE (reference sequence). CDR3 size: 17 residues. Trimming removed 0 bases at V and 0 bases at J, with 14 bases between. The CDR3 region has the DNA TGTGCCAGCAGCTTGGCCGGCGGCAGGGTAAGCACAGATACGCAGTATTTT. Translating it yields CASSLAGGRVSTDTQYF.

V usage is TRBV7-6 and J usage is TRBJ1-1; D remains ambiguous. The CDR3 has 15 amino acids. The germline CDR1 and CDR2 sequences are SGHVS and FNYEAQ. Trimming pared 1 base from V and 4 bases from J, leaving 13 bases between. CDR3 residues: CASSLGLGGGTEAFF. Here the CDR3 DNA reads TGTGCCAGCAGCTTAGGCCTGGGCGGAGGCACTGAAGCTTTCTTT.

This clone was counted between two and nine times. This chain joins TRBV5-6 and TRBJ2-1, with 8 positions matching TRBD2. This CDR3 has 15 residues. Germline CDR1 and CDR2: SGHDT and YYEEEE. V dropped 5 bases and J dropped 8; count of bases not matched to a gene: 12. This CDR3 is CASSHEGSGSYEQFF. In nucleotides, the CDR3 is TGTGCCAGCAGTCACGAGGGGAGCGGGAGCTATGAGCAGTTCTTC. The variable domain in full, with the rest retrieved from reference TRBV5-6 and TRBJ2-1, is DAGVTQSPTHLIKTRGQQVTLRCSPKSGHDTVSWYQQALGQGPQFIFQYYEEEERQRGNFPDRFSGHQFPNYSSELNVNALLLGDSALYLCASSHEGSGSYEQFFGPGTRLTVL.

V gene TRBV6-6 combines with J gene TRBJ1-1, with a weak D call TRBD1 (5 bases). Germline CDR1 and CDR2: MNHNY and SVGAGI (reference sequence). The CDR3 is 15 amino acids. V lost 0 bases and J 4 bases, leaving 12 bases between the germline ends. CDR3 bases: TGTGCCAGCAGTTACTCCGGGGGAGGTCGCACTGAAGCTTTCTTT. Protein: CASSYSGGGRTEAFF.

This clone was counted a single time. V usage is TRBV5-1 and J usage is TRBJ1-2; D might be TRBD1 (6 bases). Germline CDR1 and CDR2: SGHRS and YFSETQ. The V end lost 6 bases, the J end lost 2 bases, and 14 bases lay between the germline ends. The CDR3 sequence is 14 residues long. CDR3 loop: CASTRDNKNYGYTF. DNA of the CDR3: TGCGCCAGCACCCGGGACAACAAGAACTATGGCTACACCTTC.

The rearrangement joins TRBV13 to TRBJ2-1; TRBD2 is a possible D gene (6 bases). Germline CDR1 and CDR2: PRHDT and FYEKMQ (reference sequence). Trimming left V 5 bases short and J 10 bases short, with 18 bases between. The CDR3 extends over 14 amino acids. CDR3 in DNA: TGTGCCAGCAGCCCCAACGAGGGAGGACGAGAGCAGTTCTTC. Translated: CASSPNEGGREQFF.

The genes are TRBV11-3 and TRBJ2-3; TRBD2 might be the D (5 bases). V was pared by 1 base and J by 2 bases, with 16 bases between. The CDR3 contains 17 residues. Germline CDR1 and CDR2: SGHNT and YENEEA. This chain's CDR3 is CASSLGGRAAYTDTQYF. CDR3 DNA: TGTGCCAGCAGCTTAGGAGGGCGGGCCGCCTACACAGATACGCAGTATTTT.

V and J are TRBV20-1 and TRBJ2-7; 7 bases agree with TRBD1. Germline loops: CDR1 DFQATT, CDR2 SNEGSKA (reference sequence). The CDR3 extends over 11 amino acids. J gave up 6 bases and V 4 bases, and 3 bases lay outside the gene matches. The CDR3 reads CSAKQGVEQYF. CDR3 DNA: TGCAGTGCTAAGCAGGGGGTCGAGCAGTACTTC.

This chain joins TRBV6-4 and TRBJ2-3; 12 positions agree with TRBD2. Germline CDR1 reads MRHNA; CDR2 reads SNTAGT. The CDR3 extends over 17 amino acids. J was trimmed by 5 bases and V by 2 bases; bases with no gene match: 8. The CDR3 is CASSDHPTSGSIDTQYF. In nucleotides, the CDR3 is TGTGCCAGCAGTGACCATCCGACTAGCGGGAGTATAGATACGCAGTATTTT.

The chain is built from TRBV18 and TRBJ2-3; D perhaps matches TRBD2 (5 bases). This CDR3 has 15 amino acids. With 3 bases removed from V and 3 bases from J, the gap between germline ends came to 13 bases. Germline-derived CDR1 and CDR2 are KGHSH and LQKENI. The CDR3 nucleotides are TGTGCCAGCTCACCCGCGCACTCGGGGACAGATACGCAGTATTTT. This gives the protein CASSPAHSGTDTQYF. The full variable domain, its missing parts supplied by reference TRBV18 and TRBJ2-3, is NAGVMQNPRHLVRRRGQEARLRCSPMKGHSHVYWYRQLPEEGLKFMVYLQKENIIDESGMPKERFSAEFPKEGPSILRIQQVVRGDSAAYFCASSPAHSGTDTQYFGPGTRLTVL.

This sequence joins TRBV10-3 and TRBJ2-7, with D perhaps matching TRBD1 (6 bases). CDR1 is ENHRY and CDR2 is SYGVKD in the germline V gene. The CDR3 has 12 amino acids. Trimming removed 10 bases from V and 5 bases from J, with 15 bases in between. The CDR3 DNA reads as TGTGCCAGCTCAGGGGCGAGAAACGAGCAGTACTTC. Encoded protein: CASSGARNEQYF.

This chain joins TRBV11-1 and TRBJ2-7; tentative D call: TRBD1 (6 bases). The CDR3 runs to 14 residues. Trimming shortened V by 1 base and J by 3 bases, and 10 bases separated the two germline ends. Germline values: CDR1 SGHAT, CDR2 FQDESV (reference sequence). CDR3 in DNA: TGTGCCAGCAGCTTAGTACCAGGGGACTACGAGCAGTACTTC. Translating it yields CASSLVPGDYEQYF.

The CDR3 DNA follows: TGTGCCAGCAGTGGGACTAGCGGGGCTTATAATGAGCAGTTCTTC. It translates to CASSGTSGAYNEQFF. This rearrangement joins TRBV5-6 to TRBJ2-1, with TRBD2 matching over 13 bases. Germline V gene data show CDR1 as SGHDT and CDR2 as YYEEEE. J lost 7 bases, V lost 5 bases, and 6 bases had no gene match. The CDR3 covers 15 residues.

CDR3 residues: CASIPEEQGYGANVLTF. The CDR3 coding sequence is TGTGCCAGCATCCCCGAGGAACAGGGGTACGGGGCCAACGTCCTGACTTTC. V is TRBV2 and J is TRBJ2-6; 7 bases map to TRBD1. CDR3 size: 17 residues. The germline V gene has CDR1 SNHLY and CDR2 FYNNEI. V lost 7 bases, J lost 4 bases, and 13 bases stayed unmatched.

V usage is TRBV9 and J usage is TRBJ2-5; 9 bases line up with TRBD2. This CDR3 has 16 amino acids. V shed 3 bases and J 5 bases; nucleotides not matched to a gene: 11. Germline CDR1 and CDR2: SGDLS and YYNGEE. The chain's CDR3 is CASSEAAGGRVETQYF. The DNA for the CDR3 is TGTGCCAGCAGCGAGGCGGCGGGGGGGCGGGTGGAGACCCAGTACTTC.

This chain connects TRBV5-1 to TRBJ2-1; 9 bases agree with TRBD2. The ends lost 4 bases at V and 5 bases at J; junction bases unmatched: 7. The CDR3 is 15 residues long. Germline V gene sequence: CDR1 SGHRS, CDR2 YFSETQ. CDR3 sequence: CASSGGGGADNEQFF. The CDR3 nucleotides are TGCGCCAGCAGCGGGGGCGGGGGGGCCGACAATGAGCAGTTCTTC.

The gene calls are TRBV21-1 and TRBJ1-4; TRBD1, as called in the table, went unchecked against the DNA. TRBV21-1 is a listed pseudogene. The CDR3 contains 14 residues. The CDR3 is CASSTRQRNEKLFF. The CDR3 nucleotides read TGTGCCAGCAGCACGAGACAGAGGAATGAAAAACTGTTTTTT.

This clone was detected a few times. The chain combines TRBV7-3 with TRBJ2-1; TRBD2 matches 10 bases. Germline V gene lookup returns CDR1 SGHTA and CDR2 FQGTGA. The ends lost 5 bases at V and 8 bases at J; junction bases unmatched: 9. The CDR3 is made up of 15 amino acids. The CDR3 DNA follows: TGTGCCAGCAGCCCCCGCGGGCTAGCGGGAGATGAGCAGTTCTTC. Translating it yields CASSPRGLAGDEQFF.

The CDR3 region has the DNA TGTGCCAGCAGCTCGGGGGCAGGGGGCACTGAAGCTTTCTTT. As protein: CASSSGAGGTEAFF. This chain connects TRBV5-6 to TRBJ1-1; the match to TRBD1 covers 7 bases. Germline V lookup: CDR1 SGHDT, CDR2 YYEEEE. This CDR3 spans 14 amino acids. The ends lost 3 bases at V and 4 bases at J; junction bases unmatched: 6.

The chain joins TRBV29-1 to TRBJ1-1, with a weak D call TRBD1 (5 bases). Germline values: CDR1 SQVTM, CDR2 ANQGSEA. Trimming cost V 5 bases and J 8 bases, with 15 bases left between them. CDR3 size: 12 residues. The CDR3 sequence is CSVPVPSGEAFF. CDR3 nucleotides: TGCAGCGTTCCTGTCCCCTCAGGGGAAGCTTTCTTT.

V is TRBV12-5 and J is TRBJ2-1, with 9 bases fitting TRBD1. This CDR3 is 15 amino acids long. V dropped 6 bases and J dropped 4; count of bases not matched to a gene: 7. Germline CDR1 is LGHNT and CDR2 is FRNRAP. The CDR3 DNA sequence: TGTGCTAGTGGCGCGGACAGGGGACCTTACAATGAGCAGTTCTTC. Protein product: CASGADRGPYNEQFF.

CDR3 bases: TGTGCCAGCAGTCCATTGCAGGTGAACACTGAAGCTTTCTTT. Translated: CASSPLQVNTEAFF. The rearrangement uses TRBV28 and TRBJ1-1; D unclear. V gave up 5 bases and J gave up 0 bases, with 10 bases separating them. This CDR3 contains 14 residues. CDR1 is MDHEN, CDR2 SYDVKM, per germline.

The chain is built from TRBV6-5 and TRBJ2-5; the match to TRBD2 covers 10 bases. This CDR3 has 14 residues. The germline CDR1 and CDR2 sequences are MNHEY and SVGAGI. V was clipped by 7 bases and J by 2 bases; unmatched bases: 4. This CDR3 reads CASKASGGQETQYF. In DNA form, the CDR3 reads TGTGCCAGCAAGGCTAGCGGGGGACAAGAGACCCAGTACTTC.

For this clone: Relative to the germline gene, one junction end is altered; a read error may explain this. The V and J genes are TRBV7-7 and TRBJ2-3, with 8 bases identical to TRBD2. CDR1 SSHAT and CDR2 FNYEAQ come from the germline V gene (reference sequence). The CDR3 has 15 amino acids. The CDR3 protein is CASSYGLSGMDTQYF. The CDR3 bases are TGTGCTAGCAGCTATGGACTTAGCGGGATGGATACGCAGTATTTT. Full variable domain (missing parts from reference TRBV7-7 and TRBJ2-3): GAGVSQSPRYKVTKRGQDVTLRCDPISSHATLYWYQQALGQGPEFLTYFNYEAQPDKSGLPSDRFSAERPEGSISTLTIQRTEQRDSAMYRCASSYGLSGMDTQYFGPGTRLTVL.

V and J are TRBV5-1 and TRBJ2-5; TRBD1 agrees at 8 bases. The J call may be in error: the DNA end matches TRBJ2-7 better. The germline V gene encodes CDR1 SGHRS and CDR2 YFSETQ. The CDR3 length is 15 residues. CDR3 protein: CASSLSGTGLYEQYF. CDR3 bases: TGCGCCAGCAGTCTCTCCGGGACAGGTCTTTACGAGCAGTACTTC.

The chain employs TRBV30 and TRBJ2-3, with TRBD2 identical over 13 bases. Germline assignment: CDR1 GTSNPN and CDR2 SVGIG (reference sequence). V gave up 0 bases and J gave up 3 bases; unmatched junction bases: 18. There are 21 residues in the CDR3. CDR3 nucleotide sequence: TGTGCCTGGAGTGTCGGCTTGTTTACTAGCGGGAGGGCTATGAAGACAGATACGCAGTATTTT. This gives the protein CAWSVGLFTSGRAMKTDTQYF.

This rearrangement joins TRBV7-3 to TRBJ2-5; tentatively, D is TRBD1 (6 bases). V was pared by 5 bases and J by 5 bases, with 12 bases between. The CDR3 runs to 13 residues. CDR1 is SGHTA, CDR2 FQGTGA, per germline. For the CDR3, the DNA is TGTGCCAGCAGCCTACAGGGATGGGAGACCCAGTACTTC. It encodes CASSLQGWETQYF.

This clone was recorded once. The chain links TRBV4-3 to TRBJ2-3, with 7 bases matching TRBD1. Germline CDR1 and CDR2: LGHNA and YSLEER. Unmatched junction bases numbered 4, after V lost 2 bases and J lost 2 bases. The CDR3 is made up of 15 amino acids. CDR3 in DNA: TGCGCCAGCAGCCAATGGACAGGATCCACAGATACGCAGTATTTT. Translated: CASSQWTGSTDTQYF.